Sequencing of this TCR beta chain was carried out in a study of blood T cells in healthy people across ages. The CDR3 spans 14 residues. V shed 0 bases and J shed 4 bases, with 9 bases lying between them. Germline loops: CDR1 SGDLS, CDR2 YYNGEE. It was with a sample-barcoded 5' primer and a J-beta primer mix that a second PCR of roughly 6 to 11 cycles was run. TCRdb reprocessed the 5' RACE reads with MiXCR, giving one entry per CDR3 protein. The table shows approximately 780,000 distinct CDR3 sequences, with 25% to 30% occurring only once. The same data also contributed to another study, on T cells of mothers and their children. This second study says: Researchers put all of the extracted RNA into cDNA synthesis, using around 1.4 ug per 15 ul. The authors added sample barcodes and 2-4 random nucleotides using the M1S primer of the second PCR.

The TCR originated in a boy younger than 18 in good health. The specimen sequenced was blood. The V call is TRBV9, the J call TRBJ2-3, with a possible D match to TRBD2 (5 bases). CDR3 nucleotides: TGTGCCAGCAGCGTAGACCTAGCCTCAGATACGCAGTATTTT. Its protein product is CASSVDLASDTQYF.